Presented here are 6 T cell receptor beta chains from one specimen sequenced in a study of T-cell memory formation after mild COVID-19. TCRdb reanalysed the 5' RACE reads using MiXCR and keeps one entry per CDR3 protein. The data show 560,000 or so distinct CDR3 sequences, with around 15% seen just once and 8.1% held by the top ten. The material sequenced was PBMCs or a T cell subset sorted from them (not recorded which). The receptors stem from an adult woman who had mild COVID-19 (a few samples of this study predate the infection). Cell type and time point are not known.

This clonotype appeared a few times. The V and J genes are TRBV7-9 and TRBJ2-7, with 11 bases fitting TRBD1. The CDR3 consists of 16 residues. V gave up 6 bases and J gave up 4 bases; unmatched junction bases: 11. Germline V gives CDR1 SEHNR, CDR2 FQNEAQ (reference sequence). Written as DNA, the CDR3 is TGTGCCAGCAGTCCCCAACCGGGACAGGGGGTTTACGAGCAGTACTTC. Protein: CASSPQPGQGVYEQYF. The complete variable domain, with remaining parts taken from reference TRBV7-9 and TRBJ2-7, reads DTGVSQNPRHKITKRGQNVTFRCDPISEHNRLYWYRQTLGQGPEFLTYFQNEAQLEKSRLLSDRFSAERPKGSFSTLEIQRTEQGDSAMYLCASSPQPGQGVYEQYFGPGTRLTVT.

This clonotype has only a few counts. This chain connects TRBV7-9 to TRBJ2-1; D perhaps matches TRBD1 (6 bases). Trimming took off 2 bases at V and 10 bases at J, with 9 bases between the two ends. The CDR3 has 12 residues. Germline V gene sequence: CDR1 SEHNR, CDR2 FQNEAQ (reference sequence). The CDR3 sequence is CASSLNRAEQFF. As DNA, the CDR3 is TGTGCCAGCAGCTTAAACAGGGCAGAGCAGTTCTTC. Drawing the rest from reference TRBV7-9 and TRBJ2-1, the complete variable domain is DTGVSQNPRHKITKRGQNVTFRCDPISEHNRLYWYRQTLGQGPEFLTYFQNEAQLEKSRLLSDRFSAERPKGSFSTLEIQRTEQGDSAMYLCASSLNRAEQFFGPGTRLTVL.

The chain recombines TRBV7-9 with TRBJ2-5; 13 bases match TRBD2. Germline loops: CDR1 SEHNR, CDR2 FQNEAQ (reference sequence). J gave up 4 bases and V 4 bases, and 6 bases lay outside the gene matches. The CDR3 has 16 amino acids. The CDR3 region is CASSYLGLAGAETQYF. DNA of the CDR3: TGTGCCAGCAGCTACCTCGGACTAGCGGGAGCAGAGACCCAGTACTTC.

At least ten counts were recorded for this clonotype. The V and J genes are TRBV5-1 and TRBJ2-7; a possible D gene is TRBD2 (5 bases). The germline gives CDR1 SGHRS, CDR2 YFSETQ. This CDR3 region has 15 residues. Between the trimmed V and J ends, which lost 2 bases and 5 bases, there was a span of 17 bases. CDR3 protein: CASSLRFGESDEQYF. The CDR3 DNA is TGCGCCAGCAGCTTACGCTTCGGGGAATCAGACGAGCAGTACTTC.

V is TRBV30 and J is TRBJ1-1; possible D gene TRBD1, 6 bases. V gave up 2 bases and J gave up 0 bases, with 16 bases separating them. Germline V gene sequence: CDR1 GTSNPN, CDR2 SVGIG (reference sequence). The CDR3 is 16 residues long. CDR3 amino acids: CAWSHRATSLNTEAFF. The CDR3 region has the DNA TGTGCCTGGAGTCACAGGGCCACATCCCTGAACACTGAAGCTTTCTTT. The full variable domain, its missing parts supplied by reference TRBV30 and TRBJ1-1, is SQTIHQWPATLVQPVGSPLSLECTVEGTSNPNLYWYRQAAGRGLQLLFYSVGIGQISSEVPQNLSASRPQDRQFILSSKKLLLSDSGFYLCAWSHRATSLNTEAFFGQGTRLTVV.

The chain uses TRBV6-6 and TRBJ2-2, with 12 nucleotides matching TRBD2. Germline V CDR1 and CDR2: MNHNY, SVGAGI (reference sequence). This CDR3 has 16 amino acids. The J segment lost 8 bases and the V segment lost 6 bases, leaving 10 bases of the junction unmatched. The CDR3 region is CASSQGLAGRKGELFF. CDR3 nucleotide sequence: TGTGCCAGCAGCCAAGGACTAGCGGGACGGAAAGGGGAGCTGTTTTTT.